This T cell receptor beta chain was documented in a study of cytomegalovirus exposure and HLA in healthy donors. All donors participated as healthy donors of bone marrow. This CDR3 is 14 amino acids long. Unmatched junction bases numbered 9, after V lost 8 bases and J lost 3 bases. Germline CDR1 reads MNHNS; CDR2 reads SASEGT. The PCR was carried out with 60 Vbeta primers and 13 Jbeta primers. The method was immunoSEQ multiplex PCR; TCRdb's version includes in-frame clones alone and lacks a portion of them. The sample records just over 150,000 clones, roughly 79% being singletons. This TCR came from a woman aged 45 to 65 in good health and CMV-seropositive. This sequence joins TRBV6-1 and TRBJ2-7; 8 bases match TRBD2. The specimen sequenced was PBMCs. As DNA, the CDR3 is TGTGCCAGCGGTTTTTGGAGCGGGAGCTACGAGCAGTACTTC. Its protein product is CASGFWSGSYEQYF.